This T cell receptor beta chain originates from a study of T cells after yellow fever vaccination. Study information: Tscm, CM, EM and EMRA memory subsets were sorted by CD3, CD45RA, CCR7 and CD95. Study-level findings and limits: A weaker but faster secondary response was observed, peaking on day 5 versus 15.

TCRdb reprocessed the 5' RACE reads via MiXCR and lists one record per CDR3 protein. The repertoire consists of some 49,000 distinct CDR3 sequences, with just under 6.5% occurring once and the leading ten covering 8.5% to 12%. By frequency in the sample, this clonotype is medium-sized. The CDR3 contains 14 residues. The germline V gene has CDR1 DFQATT and CDR2 SNEGSKA (reference sequence). With 4 bases clipped from V and 0 bases from J, the junction kept 0 bases outside the gene matches. The material sequenced was PBMCs, either bulk or a sorted T-cell subset (CD4+, CD8+, memory, or dextramer-sorted; not recorded which), taken 45 days after the yellow fever booster vaccination. The chain is built from TRBV20-1 and TRBJ2-6, with 7 bases aligning to TRBD2. This TCR was sampled from a young man who received the YFV17D yellow fever vaccine. The CDR3 spells CSATSGSGANVLTF. CDR3 sequence (DNA): TGCAGTGCTACTAGCGGCTCTGGGGCCAACGTCCTGACTTTC.